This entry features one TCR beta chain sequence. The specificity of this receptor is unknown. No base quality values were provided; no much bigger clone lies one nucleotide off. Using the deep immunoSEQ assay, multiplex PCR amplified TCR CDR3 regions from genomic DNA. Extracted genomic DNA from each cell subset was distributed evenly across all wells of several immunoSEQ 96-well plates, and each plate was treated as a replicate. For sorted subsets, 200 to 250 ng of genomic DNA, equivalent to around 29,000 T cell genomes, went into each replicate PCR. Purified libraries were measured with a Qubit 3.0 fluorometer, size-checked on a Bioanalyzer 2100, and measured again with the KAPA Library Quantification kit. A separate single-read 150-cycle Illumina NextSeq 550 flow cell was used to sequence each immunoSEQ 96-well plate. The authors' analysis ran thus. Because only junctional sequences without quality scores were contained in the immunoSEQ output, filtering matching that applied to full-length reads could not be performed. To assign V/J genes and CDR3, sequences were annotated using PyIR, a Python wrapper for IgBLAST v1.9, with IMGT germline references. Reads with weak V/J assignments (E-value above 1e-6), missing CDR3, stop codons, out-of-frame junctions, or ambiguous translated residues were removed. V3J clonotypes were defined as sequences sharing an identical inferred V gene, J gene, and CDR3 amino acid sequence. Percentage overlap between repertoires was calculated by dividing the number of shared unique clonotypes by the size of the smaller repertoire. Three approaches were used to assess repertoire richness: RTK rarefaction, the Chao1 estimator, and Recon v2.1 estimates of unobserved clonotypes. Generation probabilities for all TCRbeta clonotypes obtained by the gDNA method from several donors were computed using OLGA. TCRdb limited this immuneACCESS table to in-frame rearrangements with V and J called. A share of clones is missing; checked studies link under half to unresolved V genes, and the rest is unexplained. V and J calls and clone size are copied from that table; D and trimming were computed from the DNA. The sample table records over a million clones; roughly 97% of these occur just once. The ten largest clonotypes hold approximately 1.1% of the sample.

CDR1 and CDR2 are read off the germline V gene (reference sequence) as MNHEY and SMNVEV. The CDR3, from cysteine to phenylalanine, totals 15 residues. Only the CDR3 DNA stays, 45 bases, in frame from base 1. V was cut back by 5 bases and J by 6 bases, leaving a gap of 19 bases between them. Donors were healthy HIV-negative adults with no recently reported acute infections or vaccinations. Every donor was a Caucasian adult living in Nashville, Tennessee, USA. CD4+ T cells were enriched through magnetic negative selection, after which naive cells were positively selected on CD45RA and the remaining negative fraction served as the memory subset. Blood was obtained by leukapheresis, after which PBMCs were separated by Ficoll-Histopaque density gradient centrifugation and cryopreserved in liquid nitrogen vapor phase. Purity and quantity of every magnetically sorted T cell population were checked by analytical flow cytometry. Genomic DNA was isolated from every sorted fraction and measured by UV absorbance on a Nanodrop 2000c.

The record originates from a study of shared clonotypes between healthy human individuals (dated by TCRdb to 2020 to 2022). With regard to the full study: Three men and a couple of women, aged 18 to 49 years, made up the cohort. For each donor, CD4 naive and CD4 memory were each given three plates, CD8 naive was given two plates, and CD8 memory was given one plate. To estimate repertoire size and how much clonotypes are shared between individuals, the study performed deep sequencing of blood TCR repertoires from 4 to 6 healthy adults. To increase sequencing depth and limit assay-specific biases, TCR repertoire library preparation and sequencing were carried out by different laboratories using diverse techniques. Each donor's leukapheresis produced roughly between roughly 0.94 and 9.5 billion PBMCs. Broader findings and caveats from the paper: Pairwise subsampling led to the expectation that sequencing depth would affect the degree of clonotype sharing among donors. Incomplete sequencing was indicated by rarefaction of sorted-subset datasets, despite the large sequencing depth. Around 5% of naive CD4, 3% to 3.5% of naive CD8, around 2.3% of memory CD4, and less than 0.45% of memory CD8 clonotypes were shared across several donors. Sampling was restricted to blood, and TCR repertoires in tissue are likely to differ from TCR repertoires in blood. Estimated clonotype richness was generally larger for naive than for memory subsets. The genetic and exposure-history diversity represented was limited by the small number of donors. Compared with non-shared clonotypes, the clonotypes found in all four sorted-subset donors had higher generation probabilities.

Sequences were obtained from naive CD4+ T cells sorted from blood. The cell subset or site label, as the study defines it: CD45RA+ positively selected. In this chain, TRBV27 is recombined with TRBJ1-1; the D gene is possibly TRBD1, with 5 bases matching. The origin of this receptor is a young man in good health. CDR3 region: CASSTRPGRGAEAFF. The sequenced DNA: TGTGCCAGCAGTACACGACCGGGACGGGGGGCTGAAGCTTTCTTT.